Listed below are T cell receptor beta chains from one sample, sequenced in a study of CD8 T cells in Susac syndrome. One entry per CDR3 protein, called by TCRdb with MiXCR from the immunoSEQ multiplex PCR reads. The sample holds hundreds of thousands of distinct CDR3 sequences; approximately 95% are singletons and the top ten take around 0.08%. The sequenced material came from CD4+ T cells from PBMCs. The receptors were gathered from a human donor with multiple sclerosis. CDR3s include the opening cysteine and the closing phenylalanine or tryptophan. D genes are given only for firm matches. Only part of the rows carry a size: once, few, many, or a class if the clone is expanded.

d_call cdr3_length clone_size j_call v_call cdr3_aa cdr3_nt
. 13 . TRBJ2-1 TRBV5-4 CASSSDSYNEQFF TGTGCCAGCAGCTCGGATTCCTACAATGAGCAGTTCTTC
TRBD1 14 . TRBJ2-1 TRBV29-1 CSVEGDRGIDEQFF TGCAGCGTTGAAGGGGACAGGGGAATTGATGAGCAGTTCTTC
TRBD1 14 . TRBJ1-5 TRBV19 CASSINRGNQPQHF TGTGCCAGTAGTATCAACAGGGGGAATCAGCCCCAGCATTTT
TRBD2 13 once TRBJ2-7 TRBV6-2/TRBV6-3 CASSLTSTYEQYF TGTGCCAGCAGTCTGACTAGCACCTACGAGCAGTACTTC
. 15 . TRBJ2-5 TRBV3-1 CASSQDQARKETQYF TGTGCCAGCAGCCAAGATCAGGCGCGTAAAGAGACCCAGTACTTC
. 11 . TRBJ1-2 TRBV30 CAWSVRGGYTF TGTGCCTGGAGTGTACGGGGTGGCTACACCTTC
. 12 . TRBJ2-4 TRBV20-1 CSARDHLNIQYF TGCAGTGCTAGAGACCATTTGAACATTCAGTACTTC
TRBD2 16 once TRBJ2-3 TRBV7-9 CASSPGRGTRTDTQYF TGTGCCAGCAGCCCCGGGCGGGGGACCCGCACAGATACGCAGTATTTT
. 12 . TRBJ2-1 TRBV10-3 CAISESAGEQFF TGTGCCATCAGTGAGTCAGCCGGTGAGCAGTTCTTC
TRBD2 13 . TRBJ2-3 TRBV29-1 CSLTSGGTDTQYF TGCAGTTTAACTAGCGGGGGGACAGATACGCAGTATTTT
TRBD1 13 . TRBJ2-1 TRBV27 CASRGTGRSEQFF TGTGCCAGCAGGGGGACAGGGAGGAGTGAGCAGTTCTTC
. 14 . TRBJ1-1 TRBV3-1 CASGRGTMNTEAFF TGTGCCAGCGGCCGCGGAACAATGAACACTGAAGCTTTCTTT
TRBD1 12 once TRBJ2-3 TRBV2 CAGRTGGRTQYF TGTGCCGGCCGAACAGGGGGCAGGACGCAGTATTTT
. 13 . TRBJ1-2 TRBV29-1 CSVLPYENYGYTF TGCAGCGTTCTCCCATACGAGAACTATGGCTACACCTTC
. 17 . TRBJ2-7 TRBV3-1 CASSQDPGGVTYREQYF TGTGCCAGCAGCCAAGATCCTGGCGGGGTTACTTACAGGGAGCAGTACTTC
TRBD1 16 . TRBJ1-2 TRBV7-9 CASSSVRDRGNHGYTF TGTGCCAGCAGCTCGGTCCGGGACAGGGGGAACCATGGCTACACCTTC
. 13 . TRBJ1-1 TRBV12-3/TRBV12-4 CASSQHLNTEAFF TGTGCCAGCAGTCAGCACCTGAACACTGAAGCTTTCTTT
. 13 . TRBJ2-3 TRBV18 CASSPGFQDTQYF TGTGCCAGCTCACCAGGCTTCCAGGATACGCAGTATTTT
. 16 . TRBJ2-3 TRBV4-2 CASSQVTLTKADTQYF TGTGCCAGCAGCCAAGTTACTCTCACAAAGGCAGATACGCAGTATTTT
. 12 . TRBJ2-3 TRBV7-2 CASTAVTDTQYF TGTGCCAGCACCGCCGTCACAGATACGCAGTATTTT
TRBD2 18 once TRBJ2-7 TRBV9 CASSVETRVAREEYEQYF TGTGCCAGCAGCGTAGAAACCCGGGTGGCCCGGGAGGAGTACGAGCAGTACTTC
. 14 . TRBJ1-1 TRBV30 CAWSVRGRYTEAFF TGTGCCTGGAGTGTAAGGGGAAGGTACACTGAAGCTTTCTTT
. 14 . TRBJ2-3 TRBV20-1 CSARPGLSTDTQYF TGCAGTGCTAGACCGGGACTTTCCACAGATACGCAGTATTTT
. 13 . TRBJ1-5 TRBV6-5 CAISGQTDQPQHF TGTGCCATCAGCGGACAGACCGATCAGCCCCAGCATTTT